This is a list of T cell receptor beta chains from one sample in a study of T cell responses to AZD1222 COVID-19 vaccine. Libraries were prepared by immunoSEQ multiplex PCR; TCRdb keeps only in-frame clonotypes and omits some of them. The data hold approximately 150,000 clones, with 94% observed a single time. This specimen consisted of peripheral blood, obtained on day 0 of AZD1222 vaccination. These receptors all stem from an adult in good health. CDR3s include the opening cysteine and the closing phenylalanine or tryptophan. The D gene is left open where the match is weak. Clone size is stated in some rows and not others, as once, few, many or a class when expanded.

TRBD1	TRBV10-3	TRBJ1-2	once	CAISDFGTGVYGYTF	TGTGCCATCAGTGATTTCGGGACAGGGGTCTATGGCTACACCTTC
TRBD1	TRBV5-1	TRBJ2-1	-	CASSLGDRYNEQFF	TGCGCCAGCAGCTTGGGGGACAGATACAATGAGCAGTTCTTC
-	TRBV28	TRBJ1-6	-	CASSFQGRYNSPLHF	TGTGCCAGCAGTTTTCAGGGAAGGTATAATTCACCCCTCCACTTT
-	TRBV6-1	TRBJ1-5	once	CASSEGSGYAQPQHF	TGTGCCAGCAGTGAAGGGTCAGGGTACGCTCAGCCCCAGCATTTT
TRBD1	TRBV7-9	TRBJ1-6	-	CASSSQGTVNSPLHF	TGTGCCAGCAGCTCTCAGGGGACAGTAAATTCACCCCTCCACTTT
-	TRBV6-5	TRBJ1-4	-	CASNQNPTGEKLFF	TGTGCCAGCAATCAGAATCCGACCGGTGAAAAACTGTTTTTT
-	TRBV2	TRBJ1-5	-	CASSESPTGIQPQHF	TGTGCCAGCAGTGAATCGCCCACGGGTATTCAGCCCCAGCATTTT
TRBD2	TRBV18	TRBJ2-5	once	CASSPPMETGGETQYF	TGTGCCAGCTCACCACCGATGGAAACGGGGGGAGAGACCCAGTACTTC
TRBD1	TRBV5-6	TRBJ1-2	few	CASSSGQGANYGYTF	TGTGCCAGCAGCTCCGGACAGGGGGCTAACTATGGCTACACCTTC
-	TRBV18	TRBJ1-3	-	CASSQGSGNTIYF	TGTGCCAGCTCCCAGGGCTCTGGAAACACCATATATTTT
-	TRBV11-2	TRBJ1-1	-	CASSSTEVATEAFF	TGTGCCAGCAGCTCGACCGAAGTAGCCACTGAAGCTTTCTTT
-	TRBV27	TRBJ1-5	-	CASSFLDQPQHF	TGTGCCAGCAGTTTCCTAGATCAGCCCCAGCATTTT
-	TRBV28	TRBJ2-5	-	CASSSPGVILGETQYF	TGTGCCAGCAGTTCCCCAGGGGTAATTTTAGGAGAGACCCAGTACTTC
TRBD1	TRBV19	TRBJ1-5	-	CASTDRGDQPQHF	TGTGCCAGTACGGACAGGGGGGATCAGCCCCAGCATTTT
TRBD2	TRBV13	TRBJ2-3	-	CASSLRLAGTTDTQYF	TGTGCCAGCAGCTTAAGGCTAGCGGGAACCACAGATACGCAGTATTTT
TRBD2	TRBV19	TRBJ2-5	-	CASSGGLAAGETQYF	TGTGCCAGTAGTGGCGGACTAGCGGCGGGGGAGACCCAGTACTTC
-	TRBV5-1	TRBJ1-1	-	CASSLAQGTEAFF	TGCGCCAGCAGCTTGGCCCAGGGCACTGAAGCTTTCTTT
-	TRBV28	TRBJ1-1	-	CASSFRIKDTEAFF	TGTGCCAGCAGTTTCCGCATAAAGGACACTGAAGCTTTCTTT
TRBD2	TRBV5-1	TRBJ2-5	-	CASSWGTSVETQYF	TGCGCCAGCAGCTGGGGAACTAGCGTAGAGACCCAGTACTTC
-	TRBV7-2	TRBJ1-5	-	CASSFRQDSNQPQHF	TGTGCCAGCAGCTTTAGGCAGGATAGCAATCAGCCCCAGCATTTT
TRBD1	TRBV27	TRBJ1-3	-	CASSPRQGSGNTIYF	TGTGCCAGCAGTCCCCGACAGGGTTCTGGAAACACCATATATTTT
-	TRBV24-1	TRBJ2-3	-	CATSDPTYTDTQYF	TGTGCCACCAGTGATCCCACCTACACAGATACGCAGTATTTT
TRBD2	TRBV5-4	TRBJ2-5	-	CASSLVGGSQTQYF	TGTGCCAGCAGCTTGGTCGGCGGGAGTCAGACCCAGTACTTC
-	TRBV5-1	TRBJ1-2	-	CASSLDPGFRSNYGYTF	TGCGCCAGCAGCTTGGATCCGGGGTTTAGGTCGAACTATGGCTACACCTTC
-	TRBV9	TRBJ1-2	-	CASSVGDNYGYTF	TGTGCCAGCAGCGTAGGGGATAACTATGGCTACACCTTC
TRBD1	TRBV2	TRBJ1-2	once	CASSEGTGNYGYTF	TGTGCCAGCAGCGAGGGGACAGGGAACTATGGCTACACCTTC
-	TRBV18	TRBJ1-5	-	CASSLGRISNQPQHF	TGTGCCAGCTCCCTAGGACGGATTAGCAATCAGCCCCAGCATTTT
-	TRBV3-1/TRBV3-2	TRBJ1-2	-	CASSQRQSVNYGYTF	TGTGCCAGCAGCCAAAGACAGTCCGTTAACTATGGCTACACCTTC
-	TRBV2	TRBJ1-2	-	CASTLETVVLGYTF	TGTGCCAGCACCCTTGAGACAGTAGTCTTGGGCTACACCTTC
-	TRBV12-3/TRBV12-4	TRBJ1-1	-	CASSDRLSEAFF	TGTGCCAGCAGTGACAGGTTATCTGAAGCTTTCTTT
TRBD1	TRBV6-2/TRBV6-3	TRBJ1-4	once	CASSFDRVNEKLFF	TGTGCCAGCAGCTTCGACAGGGTTAATGAAAAACTGTTTTTT
-	TRBV5-1	TRBJ2-1	-	CASSPVVGGAYNEQFF	TGCGCCAGCAGCCCGGTCGTCGGGGGCGCGTACAATGAGCAGTTCTTC
-	TRBV29-1	TRBJ1-3	-	CSVRQNSGNTIYF	TGCAGCGTTAGACAGAACTCTGGAAACACCATATATTTT
-	TRBV2	TRBJ1-5	-	CASSGAREQRNQPQHF	TGTGCCAGCAGTGGGGCGAGGGAACAAAGGAATCAGCCCCAGCATTTT
TRBD1	TRBV27	TRBJ1-5	once	CASSQFPLSGGGQPQHF	TGTGCCAGCAGTCAATTCCCCCTGTCAGGGGGAGGTCAGCCCCAGCATTTT
TRBD1	TRBV5-1	TRBJ1-1	once	CASSLRLEQGAEAFF	TGCGCCAGCAGCTTGAGGCTGGAACAGGGGGCTGAAGCTTTCTTT
TRBD1	TRBV18	TRBJ1-1	-	CASSLGIQGGAEAFF	TGTGCCAGCTCACTTGGGATACAGGGGGGAGCTGAAGCTTTCTTT
TRBD2	TRBV6-5	TRBJ2-3	-	CASSYETSGRHHTQYF	TGTGCCAGCAGTTACGAGACTAGCGGGCGCCACCATACGCAGTATTTT
-	TRBV6-5	TRBJ1-2	-	CASRWEEVGYTF	TGTGCCAGCAGATGGGAGGAGGTGGGTTACACCTTC
-	TRBV2	TRBJ2-3	once	CASLTLSTDTQYF	TGTGCCAGCTTAACACTAAGCACAGATACGCAGTATTTT
-	TRBV6-4	TRBJ1-1	once	CASSDGTRMNTEAFF	TGTGCCAGCAGTGACGGGACACGGATGAACACTGAAGCTTTCTTT
TRBD1	TRBV19	TRBJ1-5	-	CASSIGQGVGQPQHF	TGTGCCAGTAGTATAGGACAGGGTGTAGGTCAGCCCCAGCATTTT
TRBD1	TRBV5-8	TRBJ2-5	-	CASSWGQGARETQYF	TGTGCCAGCAGCTGGGGACAGGGGGCTCGGGAGACCCAGTACTTC
-	TRBV25-1	TRBJ1-2	-	CASSLLNYGYTF	TGTGCCAGCAGTCTGCTAAACTATGGCTACACCTTC